A selection of T cell receptor beta chains follows, all from one sample in a study of response to subunit inactivated influenza vaccine. A single record per CDR3 protein comes from TCRdb applying MiXCR to the RT-PCR reads. The sample lists around 520,000 distinct CDR3 sequences, roughly 10% occurring once. The material was PBMCs from blood, obtained on the day of vaccination. The receptors come from a man in his fifties or sixties who received an inactivated influenza vaccine. The CDR3 runs from the conserved cysteine through the conserved F or W. The D gene is left open where the match is weak. Not all rows give a size; the values are once, few, many and, for expanded clones, a class.

TRBD2	TRBJ2-1	NA	TRBV15	TGTGCCACCGGTCCGGGACTAGCTACCAATGAGCAGTTCTTC	CATGPGLATNEQFF
NA	TRBJ1-1	few	TRBV28	TGTGCCAGCTTCTCACGGGGGGGAGGACCCACTGAAGCTTTCTTT	CASFSRGGGPTEAFF
NA	TRBJ2-5	NA	TRBV5-5	TGTGCCAGCAGCTTGCCGACAGTACAAGAGACCCATTACTTC	CASSLPTVQETHYF
TRBD2	TRBJ2-2	NA	TRBV5-1	TGCGCCAGCAGCTTGGCCTTGCGGGGGGGCGCCGGGGAGCTGTTTTTT	CASSLALRGGAGELFF
NA	TRBJ2-4	few	TRBV2	TGTGCCAGCAGTGAAACCCGCGGCGGCCTAGCCAAAAACATTCAGTACTTC	CASSETRGGLAKNIQYF
NA	TRBJ1-1	few	TRBV6-5	TGTGCCAGCAGTTACTCACCTTGGGGCACTGAAGCTTTCTTT	CASSYSPWGTEAFF
NA	TRBJ2-7	NA	TRBV20-1	TGCAGTGTCCCGACAGGAGTCTTTTACGAGCAGTACTTC	CSVPTGVFYEQYF
TRBD2	TRBJ2-3	few	TRBV7-4	TGTGCCAAGAATAAGACGCGGGAGGGCACAGATACGCAGTATTTT	CAKNKTREGTDTQYF
NA	TRBJ2-2	few	TRBV27	TGTGCCAGTGGATTGAACACCGGGGAGCTGTTTTTT	CASGLNTGELFF
NA	TRBJ2-7	NA	TRBV4-1	TGCGCCAGCAGCCAAATAATCGCGGGACAGAACATTTACGAGCAGTACTTC	CASSQIIAGQNIYEQYF
NA	TRBJ1-1	many	TRBV7-2	TGTGCCAGCAGCTTAGTGGCCTGGGGCACTGAAGCTTTCTTT	CASSLVAWGTEAFF
NA	TRBJ1-1	NA	TRBV7-2	TGTGCCAGCAGCATGGGACAAATGAACACTGAAGCTTTCTTT	CASSMGQMNTEAFF
NA	TRBJ2-2	NA	TRBV6-2/TRBV6-3	TGTGCCAGCAGTTACCCCACCTTCAGTAGCGCTGGAGCCGGGGAGCTGTTTTTT	CASSYPTFSSAGAGELFF
NA	TRBJ2-7	many	TRBV5-5	TGTGCCAGCAGCTTGGAGGGCCGAAACTACGAGCAGTACTTC	CASSLEGRNYEQYF
NA	TRBJ2-6	few	TRBV6-1	TGTGCCAGCACCCCCGGGATCACTGGGGCCAACGTCCTGACTTTC	CASTPGITGANVLTF
TRBD1	TRBJ2-7	NA	TRBV20-1	TGCAGTGCTACGTATACAGGGGCCTACGAGCAGTACTTC	CSATYTGAYEQYF
TRBD2	TRBJ2-3	few	TRBV20-1	TGCAGTGCTAGAGACCGGACTAGCGGCCCAGATACGCAGTATTTT	CSARDRTSGPDTQYF
TRBD1	TRBJ2-2	few	TRBV12-3/TRBV12-4	TGTGCCAGCAGTCCCACCCTCTTCACAGGGGCGCCGTTTTTT	CASSPTLFTGAPFF
NA	TRBJ2-2	few	TRBV24-1	TGTGCCACCAGTGATTTCAGGTCCACCGGGGAGCTGTTTTTT	CATSDFRSTGELFF
TRBD2	TRBJ2-7	few	TRBV12-3/TRBV12-4	TGTGCCAGCAGCCCTTCTATAGCGGGGCCATACGAGCAGTACTTC	CASSPSIAGPYEQYF
TRBD1	TRBJ2-4	few	TRBV28	TGTGCCAGCAGTTTAGGGACAGGGGAGGGTGGGAACATTCAGTACTTC	CASSLGTGEGGNIQYF
NA	TRBJ2-5	few	TRBV12-3/TRBV12-4	TGTGCCAGCAGTTTGTTGGCTCGCGAGACCCAGTACTTC	CASSLLARETQYF
NA	TRBJ2-2	few	TRBV3-1	TGTGCCAGCAGCCAAGACGGGGATTTGACCGGGGAGCTGTTTTTT	CASSQDGDLTGELFF
NA	TRBJ1-4	NA	TRBV7-2	TGTGCCAGCAGCTCCCAAAGGGGCTTTAGTGAAAAACTGTTTTTT	CASSSQRGFSEKLFF
NA	TRBJ2-7	many	TRBV28	TGTGCCAGCAGTTTATTTGGACGGGATCCTTCTTTCGAGCAGTACTTC	CASSLFGRDPSFEQYF
TRBD2	TRBJ2-7	NA	TRBV27	TGTGCCAGCAAGAAAGCGGGAGTACGAGGGGCCTACGAGCAGTACTTC	CASKKAGVRGAYEQYF
NA	TRBJ2-1	few	TRBV24-1	TGTGCCACCAGTGATTTCACAAGCGGGCATGAGCAGTTCTTC	CATSDFTSGHEQFF
NA	TRBJ2-1	NA	TRBV6-5	TGTGCCAGCAGTTACTCTCGGGACACTAGCTCCTACAATGAGCAGTTCTTC	CASSYSRDTSSYNEQFF
NA	TRBJ2-5	NA	TRBV10-1	TGCGCCAGCGGGGACTTCACGGAGACCCAGTACTTC	CASGDFTETQYF
NA	TRBJ2-2	NA	TRBV6-5	TGTGCCAGCAGTTACGGAAGGTCACGAACCGGGGAGCTGTTTTTT	CASSYGRSRTGELFF
NA	TRBJ2-4	NA	TRBV6-4	TGTGCCAGCAGGGGAGAAGGACGGAATATCGACCGATCAGCCAAAAACATTCAGTACTTC	CASRGEGRNIDRSAKNIQYF
TRBD2	TRBJ2-2	many	TRBV5-1	TGCGCCAGCAGCCTGCGAGGACTAGAGAACACCGGGGAGCTGTTTTTT	CASSLRGLENTGELFF
TRBD2	TRBJ2-5	many	TRBV20-1	TGCAGTGCTAGAGATGGGACTAGCCATCAAGAGACCCAGTACTTC	CSARDGTSHQETQYF
NA	TRBJ1-2	NA	TRBV5-1	TGCGCCAGCAGCTTGAACCATGGCTACACCTTC	CASSLNHGYTF
TRBD1	TRBJ2-6	many	TRBV7-2	TGTGCCAGCAGCCCGAGACAGGGGAGACCTGGGGCCAACGTCCTGACTTTC	CASSPRQGRPGANVLTF
NA	TRBJ1-4	NA	TRBV7-9	TGTGCCAGCAGCTTAGCGGGGGGACGGAGTAATGAAAAACTGCTTTTT	CASSLAGGRSNEKLLF
TRBD2	TRBJ2-1	few	TRBV20-1	TGCAGTGCTGAGATCTTAGCGGGAGGTTATGAGCAGTTCTTC	CSAEILAGGYEQFF
NA	TRBJ1-2	few	TRBV12-3/TRBV12-4	TGTGCCAGCAGTTTTGGGAGCCGAGGCTACACCTTC	CASSFGSRGYTF
NA	TRBJ2-1	few	TRBV6-2/TRBV6-3	TGTGCCAGCAGTTACAATGCTGCGCAGTTCTTC	CASSYNAAQFF
TRBD1	TRBJ2-3	NA	TRBV11-1	TGTGCCAGCAGCTCTTCTCTCAGGGGGAGTAGCACAGATACGCAGTATTTT	CASSSSLRGSSTDTQYF
NA	TRBJ2-5	NA	TRBV7-2	TGTGCCAGCAGCTTAGTTACTTCCTCCGGGCAGACCCAGTACTTC	CASSLVTSSGQTQYF
TRBD1	TRBJ2-7	few	TRBV27	TGTGCCAGCAGTTTATTTCGCCCCGCGGCGGGGGACAGGGGTATCACCTACGAGCAGTACTTC	CASSLFRPAAGDRGITYEQYF
NA	TRBJ1-2	many	TRBV5-8	TGTGCCAGCAGCTTGACAGGGCTGAGGAACTATGGCTACACCTTC	CASSLTGLRNYGYTF
TRBD2	TRBJ2-7	NA	TRBV2	TGTGCCAGCGATACCGGGACTAGCAGCTCCTACGAGCAGTACTTC	CASDTGTSSSYEQYF
NA	TRBJ1-6	once	TRBV11-2	TGTGCCAGCAGCTTGAACAGTCCCGACAGCTATAATTCACCCCTCCACTTT	CASSLNSPDSYNSPLHF
NA	TRBJ2-1	few	TRBV9	TGTGCCAGCAGCGTAGCAGACCAGGGGTTGGGCGCTGAGCAGTTCTTC	CASSVADQGLGAEQFF
TRBD2	TRBJ2-5	NA	TRBV24-1	TGTGCCACCAGTGATTCGGCCATCACTAGCGGGACCCAAGAGACCCAGTACTTC	CATSDSAITSGTQETQYF
NA	TRBJ1-2	few	TRBV2	TGTGCCAGCAGTGAAGGGGGACTAGGCTATGGCTACACCTTC	CASSEGGLGYGYTF
TRBD2	TRBJ2-7	few	TRBV14	TGTGCCAGCAGCCAATTTGGCGGGGGAAGCTACGAGCAGTACTTC	CASSQFGGGSYEQYF
TRBD1	TRBJ1-4	NA	TRBV7-8	TGTGCCAGCAGCTTTCTGGGACAGCCGAATGAAAAACTGTTTTTT	CASSFLGQPNEKLFF
TRBD1	TRBJ2-1	few	TRBV29-1	TGCAGCGTAGGCCCGGGACAGAAATACAATGAGCAGTTCTTC	CSVGPGQKYNEQFF
NA	TRBJ1-4	NA	TRBV7-6	TGTGCCAGCAGCTTAGAGTCGGCAGCCTCCCAGGGTAATGAAAAACTGTTTTTT	CASSLESAASQGNEKLFF
NA	TRBJ2-7	few	TRBV4-2	TGTGCCAGCAGCCAAGACTACGGCTCCTACGAGCAGTACTTC	CASSQDYGSYEQYF
NA	TRBJ2-3	many	TRBV6-1	TGTGCCAGCAGTGATGGGGGAGATGCAGATACGCAGTATTTT	CASSDGGDADTQYF
NA	TRBJ1-2	NA	TRBV19	TGTGCCAGTACCATGCTGGGCAGCGCAAACTATGGCTACACCTTC	CASTMLGSANYGYTF
TRBD1	TRBJ2-5	NA	TRBV4-3	TGCGCCAGCAGCCGGGACAGGGGAATAGGTCTCCAAGAGACCCAGTACTTC	CASSRDRGIGLQETQYF
NA	TRBJ2-3	NA	TRBV9	TGTGCCAGCAGCGTAGGCGGCAGGGAGATCATAGATACGCAGTATTTT	CASSVGGREIIDTQYF
NA	TRBJ1-1	once	TRBV20-1	TGCAGTGCTAGAGACCCCGAGGGGGGCCCTGAAGCTTTCTTT	CSARDPEGGPEAFF
TRBD2	TRBJ2-1	NA	TRBV29-1	TGCAGCGTTGAAGGGCTGTCGCGGGGGTCTTTCGTGGAGCAGTTCTTC	CSVEGLSRGSFVEQFF
NA	TRBJ2-7	NA	TRBV5-5	TGTGCCAGCAGCTTGGCCCTGAACCACGAGCAGTACTTC	CASSLALNHEQYF